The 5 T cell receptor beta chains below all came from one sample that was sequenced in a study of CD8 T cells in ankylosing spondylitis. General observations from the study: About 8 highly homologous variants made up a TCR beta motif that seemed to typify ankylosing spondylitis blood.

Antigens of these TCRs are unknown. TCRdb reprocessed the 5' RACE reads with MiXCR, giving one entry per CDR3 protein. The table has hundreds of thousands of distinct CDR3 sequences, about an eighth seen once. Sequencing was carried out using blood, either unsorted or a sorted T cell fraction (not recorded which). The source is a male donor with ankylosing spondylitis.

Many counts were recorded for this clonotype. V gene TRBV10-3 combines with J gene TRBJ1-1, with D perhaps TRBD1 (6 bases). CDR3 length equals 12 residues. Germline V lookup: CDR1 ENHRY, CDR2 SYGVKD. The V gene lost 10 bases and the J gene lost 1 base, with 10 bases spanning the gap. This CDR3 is CATSDRNTEAFF. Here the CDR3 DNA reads TGTGCCACTTCGGACAGGAACACTGAAGCTTTCTTT.

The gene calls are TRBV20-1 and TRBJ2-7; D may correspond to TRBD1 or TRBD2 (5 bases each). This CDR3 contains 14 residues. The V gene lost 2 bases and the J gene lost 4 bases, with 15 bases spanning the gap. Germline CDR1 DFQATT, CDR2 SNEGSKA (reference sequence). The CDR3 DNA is TGCAGTGCTAGATTACCGGGACGGAGGTACGAGCAGTACTTC. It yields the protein CSARLPGRRYEQYF.

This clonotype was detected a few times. CDR3 nucleotides: TGTGCCAGCAGACGACAGCCCTTGCGTTCTGGAAACACCATATATTTT. This sequence encodes CASRRQPLRSGNTIYF. V and J are TRBV2 and TRBJ1-3; a possible D gene is TRBD1 (5 bases). The CDR3 contains 16 residues. The germline gives CDR1 SNHLY, CDR2 FYNNEI. Trimming pared 6 bases from V and 1 base from J, leaving 16 bases between.

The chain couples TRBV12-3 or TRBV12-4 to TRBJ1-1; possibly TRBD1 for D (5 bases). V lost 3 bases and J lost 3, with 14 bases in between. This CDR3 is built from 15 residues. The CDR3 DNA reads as TGTGCCAGCAGTTTGTTTCCAGGGCCGGACACTGAAGCTTTCTTT. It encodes CASSLFPGPDTEAFF.

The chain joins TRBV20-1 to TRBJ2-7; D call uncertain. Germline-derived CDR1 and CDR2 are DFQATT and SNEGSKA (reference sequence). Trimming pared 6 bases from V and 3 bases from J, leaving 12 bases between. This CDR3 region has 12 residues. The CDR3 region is CSASLTVYEQYF. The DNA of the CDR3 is TGCAGTGCCAGTCTGACGGTCTACGAGCAGTACTTC.